This T cell receptor (beta chain) was found in a study of spatial heterogeneity in lung cancer (dated by TCRdb to the late 2010s). For context, the study as a whole: More beta-chain than alpha-chain transcripts were consistently detected, likely reflecting higher beta-chain transcript abundance. In tumor regions, TCR transcript counts showed a strong correlation with a T cell transcriptional module score derived from matched bulk RNA-seq. In the raw uncorrected reads, each unique combination of TCR and UMI appeared on average more than ten times. The study linked features of the TCR repertoire to counts of nonsynonymous mutations, which were determined by whole-exome sequencing of tumor tissue. Both alpha and beta chains were TCR-sequenced in samples taken at surgery, namely 220 tumor regions, around 64 matched nontumor lung samples and 45 to 60 PBMC samples. In non-small cell lung cancer, the study made a quantitative comparison of TCR alpha and beta repertoires among multiple tumor regions, matched nontumor lung and blood.

For this clonotype: Its antigen target is currently unknown. No much larger clone is present one base from it, and per-base qualities are unavailable.

Taken with the paper, the label for time point translates to: sample taken at primary tumor resection. The donors were 65 to 90 patients from the lung TRACERx cohort who had early-stage, untreated non-small cell lung cancer. Without any cell sorting, TCR sequencing was performed on whole RNA extracted either from tumor and nontumor lung tissue or from cryopreserved PBMC samples. A patient was chosen for TCR sequencing only when enough RNA was available from at least two tumor regions. A lung pathologist reviewed the tumor and adjacent nontumor lung specimens before the specimens were selected. Including cysteine and phenylalanine, the CDR3 has 16 amino acids. The DNA shown is the 48-base CDR3, in frame from base 1. V and J are truncated by 3 bases and 7 bases respectively, leaving an intervening sequence of 19 bases. Reading the germline V gene gives CDR1 MDHEN and CDR2 SYDVKM. Library prep was done by 5' RACE. These reads were obtained on a NextSeq 500. The TCR library protocol attached a unique molecular identifier to each TCR cDNA molecule to allow correction of PCR and sequencing errors. Turning to the authors' computational methods: TCR identification, UMI-based error correction and CDR3 extraction were performed with Decombinator tools. Expanded TCRs were defined as those above a frequency of 2 per 1,000, corresponding to the top 1% of the tumor frequency distribution. Expanded tumor TCRs statistically deemed absent (corrected P<0.05) from at least one tumor region were classed as regional, and all other expanded tumor TCRs were classed as ubiquitous. Renyi diversity was computed with the R vegan package after each repertoire had been subsampled 100 times to 5,000 TCRs. CDR3 similarity networks were constructed using string-kernel similarity of amino acid triplets, with links drawn between CDR3s whose pairwise similarity was above 0.82. Clones were called with MiXCR by TCRdb after fastp trimmed the public reads at Q25, and only in-frame beta chains were retained. Identical CDR3 proteins give one entry, which carries the most common genes and DNA. The V and J calls come from TCRdb's annotation, not from the publication. Present in this sample are about 100,000 distinct CDR3 sequences, approximately 4.7% of which were seen just once. Less than 25% of the sample is held by the ten biggest clonotypes.

Study-wide conclusions, independent of this receptor: The tumor nonsynonymous mutation count correlated with the number of expanded alpha and beta TCRs within the tumor. Counts of ubiquitous and regional expanded TCRs correlated with counts of ubiquitous and regional nonsynonymous mutations, respectively. Confirming at a functional level the hypothesis that regional TCRs recognize regional mutations was considered to require additional single-cell paired TCR alpha and beta sequencing. Estimated TCR-seq coverage of tumor T cells was only roughly 7.3% for alpha chains and 12% to 15% for beta chains.

The specimen was lung tumor tissue, collected at surgery. The rearrangement joined TRBV28 to TRBJ2-1; the D gene is possibly TRBD1, with 5 bases matching. This clonotype was sampled from a male donor with early-stage non-small cell lung cancer. The CDR3 protein is CASSFSGNSNRNEQFF. The sequence in DNA is TGTGCCAGCAGTTTTTCAGGGAATAGTAATAGAAATGAGCAGTTCTTC.